These 3 T cell receptor beta chains originate from one sample sequenced in a study of CD8+ T cells in alopecia areata. The authors extracted RNA and reverse transcribed it into cDNA as the sequencing template. The protocol was immunoSEQ multiplex PCR, while the TCRdb copy is restricted to in-frame clones and leaves out a portion. The sample has 45,000 to 70,000 clones; 96% are singletons. The sample in question was CD8+ T cells sorted from blood, obtained at week 0. The receptors shown here come from a human donor with alopecia areata.

V gene TRBV4-3 combines with J gene TRBJ1-5, with D unclear. The CDR3 length is 13 residues. Looked up from germline, CDR1 is LGHNA and CDR2 is YSLEER. Trimming left V 0 bases short and J 5 bases short, with 5 bases between. The CDR3 spells CASSQDSDQPQHF. CDR3 sequence (DNA): TGCGCCAGCAGCCAAGACTCTGATCAGCCCCAGCATTTT.

This chain joins TRBV7-2 and TRBJ2-5, with TRBD1 identical over 7 bases. V shed 5 bases, J shed 5 bases, and the junction held 14 bases outside the gene matches. Germline loops: CDR1 SGHTA, CDR2 FQGNSA. CDR3 length: 16 amino acids. This CDR3 is CASSHGATGAEETQYF. Written as DNA, the CDR3 is TGTGCCAGCAGCCATGGGGCAACAGGGGCGGAGGAGACCCAGTACTTC.

The chain uses TRBV4-1 and TRBJ2-1; D unresolved. The CDR3 extends over 13 amino acids. The V and J ends lost 4 bases and 9 bases respectively, with 13 bases between them. CDR1 MGHRA and CDR2 YSYEKL come from the germline V gene. The DNA of the CDR3 is TGCGCCAGCAGCCGGATCGCCGACGGTGAGCAGTTCTTC. It is translated as CASSRIADGEQFF.